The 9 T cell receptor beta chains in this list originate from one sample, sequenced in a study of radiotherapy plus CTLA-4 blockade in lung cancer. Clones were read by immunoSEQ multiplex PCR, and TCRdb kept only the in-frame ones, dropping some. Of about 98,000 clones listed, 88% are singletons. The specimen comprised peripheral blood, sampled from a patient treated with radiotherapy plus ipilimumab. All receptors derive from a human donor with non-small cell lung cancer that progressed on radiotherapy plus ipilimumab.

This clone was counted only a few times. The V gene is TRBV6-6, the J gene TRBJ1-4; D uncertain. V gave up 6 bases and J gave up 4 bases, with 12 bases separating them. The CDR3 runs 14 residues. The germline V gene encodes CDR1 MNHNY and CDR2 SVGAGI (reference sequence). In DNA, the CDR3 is TGTGCCAGCAGGAACCTAAACAGTAATGAAAAACTGTTTTTT. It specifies CASRNLNSNEKLFF.

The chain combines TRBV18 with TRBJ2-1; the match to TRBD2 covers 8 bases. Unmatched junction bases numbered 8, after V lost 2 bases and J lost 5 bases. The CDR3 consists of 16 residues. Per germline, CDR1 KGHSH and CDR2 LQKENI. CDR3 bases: TGTGCCAGCTCACCATGGTTGCTAGCGGGCCACAATGAGCAGTTCTTC. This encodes CASSPWLLAGHNEQFF.

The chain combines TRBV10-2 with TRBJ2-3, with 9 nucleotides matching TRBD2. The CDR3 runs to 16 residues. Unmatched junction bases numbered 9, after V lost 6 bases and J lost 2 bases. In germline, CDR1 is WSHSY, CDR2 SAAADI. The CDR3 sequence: CASRVQRGDLTDTQYF. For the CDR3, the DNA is TGCGCCAGCAGAGTTCAGCGGGGGGACCTCACAGATACGCAGTATTTT.

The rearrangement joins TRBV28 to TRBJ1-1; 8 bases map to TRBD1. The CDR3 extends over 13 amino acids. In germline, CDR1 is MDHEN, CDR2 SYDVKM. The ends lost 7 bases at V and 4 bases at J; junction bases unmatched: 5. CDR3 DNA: TGTGCCAGCATTAGGACAGGGTTCACTGAAGCTTTCTTT. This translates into CASIRTGFTEAFF.

Here the CDR3 DNA reads TGTGCCAGCAGCTTCCCTAGCGGCTACAATGAGCAGTTCTTC. Its translation: CASSFPSGYNEQFF. This chain links TRBV13 with TRBJ2-1; 7 nucleotides agree with TRBD2. With 3 bases clipped from V and 3 bases from J, the junction kept 2 bases outside the gene matches. There are 14 residues in the CDR3. From germline, CDR1 is PRHDT and CDR2 FYEKMQ (reference sequence).

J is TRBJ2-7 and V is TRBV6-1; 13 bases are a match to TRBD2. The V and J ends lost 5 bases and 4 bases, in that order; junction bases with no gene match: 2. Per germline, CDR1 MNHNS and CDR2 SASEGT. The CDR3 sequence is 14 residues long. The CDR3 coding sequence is TGTGCCAGCAGTAAGGGACTAGCGGGGTACGAGCAGTACTTC. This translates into CASSKGLAGYEQYF.

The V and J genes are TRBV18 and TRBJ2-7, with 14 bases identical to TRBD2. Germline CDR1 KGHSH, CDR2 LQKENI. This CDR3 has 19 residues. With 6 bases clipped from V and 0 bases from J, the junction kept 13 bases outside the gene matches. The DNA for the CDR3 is TGTGCCAGCTCCCGCAGGGCCGGGACTAGCGGGAGTAGCTCCTACGAGCAGTACTTC. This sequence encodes CASSRRAGTSGSSSYEQYF.

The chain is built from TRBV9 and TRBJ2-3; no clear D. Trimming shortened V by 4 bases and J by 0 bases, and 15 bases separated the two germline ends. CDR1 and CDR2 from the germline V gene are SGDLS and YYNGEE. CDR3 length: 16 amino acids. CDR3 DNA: TGTGCCAGCAGCCCGAGCCTTCGCTGGAGCACAGATACGCAGTATTTT. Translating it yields CASSPSLRWSTDTQYF.

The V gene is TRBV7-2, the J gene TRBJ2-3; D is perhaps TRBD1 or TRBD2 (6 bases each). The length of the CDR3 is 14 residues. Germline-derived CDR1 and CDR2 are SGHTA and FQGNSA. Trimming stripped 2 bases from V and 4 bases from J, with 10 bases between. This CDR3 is CASSLRGLPDTQYF. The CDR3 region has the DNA TGTGCCAGCAGCTTACGGGGGCTCCCAGATACGCAGTATTTT.